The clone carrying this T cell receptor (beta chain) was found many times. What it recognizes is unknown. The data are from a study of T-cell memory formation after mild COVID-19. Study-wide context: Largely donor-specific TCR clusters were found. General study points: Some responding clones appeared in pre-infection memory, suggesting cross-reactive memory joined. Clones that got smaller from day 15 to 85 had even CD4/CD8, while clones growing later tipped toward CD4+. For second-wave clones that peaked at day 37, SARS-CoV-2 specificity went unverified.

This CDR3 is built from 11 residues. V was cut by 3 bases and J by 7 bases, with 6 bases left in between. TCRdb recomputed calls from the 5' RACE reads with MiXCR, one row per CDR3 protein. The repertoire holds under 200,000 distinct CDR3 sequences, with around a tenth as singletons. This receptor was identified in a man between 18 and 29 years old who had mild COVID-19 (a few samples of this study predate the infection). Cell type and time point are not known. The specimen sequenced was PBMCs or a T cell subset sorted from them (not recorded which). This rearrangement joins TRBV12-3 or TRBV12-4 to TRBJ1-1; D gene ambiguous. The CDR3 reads CASSFLGEAFF. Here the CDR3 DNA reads TGTGCCAGCAGTTTCCTGGGTGAAGCTTTCTTT.